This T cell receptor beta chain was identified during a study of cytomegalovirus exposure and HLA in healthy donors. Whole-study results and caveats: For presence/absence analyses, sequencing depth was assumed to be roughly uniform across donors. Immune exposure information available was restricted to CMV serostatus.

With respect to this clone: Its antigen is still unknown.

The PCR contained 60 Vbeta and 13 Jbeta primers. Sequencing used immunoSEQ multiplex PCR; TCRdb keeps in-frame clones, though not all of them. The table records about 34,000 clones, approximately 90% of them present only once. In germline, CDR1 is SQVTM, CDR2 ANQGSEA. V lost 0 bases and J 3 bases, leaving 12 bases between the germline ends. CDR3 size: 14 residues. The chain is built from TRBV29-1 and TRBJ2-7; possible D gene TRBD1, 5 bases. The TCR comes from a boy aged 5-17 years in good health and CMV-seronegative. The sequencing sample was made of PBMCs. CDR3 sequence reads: CSVEDEGHNYEQYF. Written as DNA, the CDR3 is TGCAGCGTTGAAGACGAAGGACACAACTACGAGCAGTACTTC.